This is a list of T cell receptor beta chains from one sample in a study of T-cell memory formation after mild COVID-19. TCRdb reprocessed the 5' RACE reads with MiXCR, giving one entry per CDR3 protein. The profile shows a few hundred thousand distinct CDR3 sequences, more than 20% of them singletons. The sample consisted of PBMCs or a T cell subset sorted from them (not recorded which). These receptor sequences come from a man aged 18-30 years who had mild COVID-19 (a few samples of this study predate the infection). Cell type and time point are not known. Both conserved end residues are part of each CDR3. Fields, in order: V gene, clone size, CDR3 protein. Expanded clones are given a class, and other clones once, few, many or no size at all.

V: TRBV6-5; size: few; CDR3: CASSLPGQGGTEAFF
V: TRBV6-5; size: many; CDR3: CASSQSNSNQPQHF
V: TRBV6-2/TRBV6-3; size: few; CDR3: CASSSTHRVGTEAFF
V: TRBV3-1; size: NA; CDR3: CASSQGGYEQYF
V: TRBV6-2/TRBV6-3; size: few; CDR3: CASSTQDSGANVLTF
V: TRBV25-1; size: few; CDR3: CASSVTRDSNIRYEQYF
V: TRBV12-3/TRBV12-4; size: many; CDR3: CASSKTVAGANVLTF
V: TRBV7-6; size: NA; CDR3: CASSRPKGRERRTDTQYF
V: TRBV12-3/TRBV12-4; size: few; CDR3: CASSFFFFPPGLAERDTQYF
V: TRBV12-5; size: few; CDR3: CASSSQKDGYTF
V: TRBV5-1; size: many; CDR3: CASSLMSGDQTDTQYF
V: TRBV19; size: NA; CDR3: CATGMGPYGYTF
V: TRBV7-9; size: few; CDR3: CASSLVADIQYF
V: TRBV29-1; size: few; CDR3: CSVGQGTNTGELFF
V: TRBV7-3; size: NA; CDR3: CASSLIGGDEQFF
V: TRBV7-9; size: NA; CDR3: CASSLVGVGLAEETQYF
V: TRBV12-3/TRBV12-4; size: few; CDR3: CASSFGGPAEQFF
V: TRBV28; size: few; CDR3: CASSRKLTGRGEQYF
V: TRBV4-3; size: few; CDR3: CASSLGQGGNTEAFF
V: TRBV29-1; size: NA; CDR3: CSVFWWELFF
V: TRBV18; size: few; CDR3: CASSQTEISNQPQHF
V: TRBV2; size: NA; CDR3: CASRQQEVYGYTF
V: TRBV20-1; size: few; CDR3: CSAPGQGNYGYTF
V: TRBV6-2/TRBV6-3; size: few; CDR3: CASSYSRGLGDTEAFF